Listed below are T cell receptor beta chains from one sample, sequenced in a study of OX40 agonist ivuxolimab in advanced cancers. The table came from immunoSEQ multiplex PCR; TCRdb's copy has only in-frame clones and leaves some out. The table has approximately 80,000 clones, 80% to 95% seen once. Sample: CD4+ or CD8+ T cells sorted from blood, taken in a trial of the OX40 agonist ivuxolimab. These receptors were collected from an adult with an advanced solid tumor such as melanoma, head and neck, liver or kidney cancer. Both conserved end residues are part of each CDR3. Fields, in order: CDR3 DNA, CDR3 protein, V gene, CDR3 length, D gene, clone size, J gene. A D gene is named only where the DNA matches it firmly. Not every row has a clone size; where given, it reads once, few, many or a size class.

DNA: TGCGCCAGCAGCCAAGGGGCAGGGGGGGCCTCCGAGCAGTACTTC
CDR3: CASSQGAGGASEQYF
V: TRBV4-1
length: 15
D: .
size: once
J: TRBJ2-7

DNA: TGCGCCAGCAGCTTGGTGTCCAGCCACGAGCAGTACTTC
CDR3: CASSLVSSHEQYF
V: TRBV5-1
length: 13
D: .
size: few
J: TRBJ2-7

DNA: TGTGCCTGGATGAGAGGGATCGGCGAGCAGTACTTC
CDR3: CAWMRGIGEQYF
V: TRBV30
length: 12
D: .
size: .
J: TRBJ2-7

DNA: TGTGCCAGTAGTATAAGGGCCAAGACAGGAAAGGAATCGGCTTTCTTT
CDR3: CASSIRAKTGKESAFF
V: TRBV19
length: 16
D: .
size: .
J: TRBJ1-1

DNA: TGTGCCAGCCATTCTACTAGCGGGGTAGTGGAGACCCAGTACTTC
CDR3: CASHSTSGVVETQYF
V: TRBV19
length: 15
D: TRBD2
size: .
J: TRBJ2-5

DNA: TGTGCCAGCAGGGGAGACAGGAATAACTTCTATGGCTACACCTTC
CDR3: CASRGDRNNFYGYTF
V: TRBV2
length: 15
D: .
size: .
J: TRBJ1-2

DNA: TGCGCCAGCAGCTTGTCCGGGACACGGAACACCGGGGAGCTGTTTTTT
CDR3: CASSLSGTRNTGELFF
V: TRBV4-3
length: 16
D: .
size: few
J: TRBJ2-2

DNA: TGTGCCAGCAAAAGGACAGGGGGGAACTACGAGCAGTACTTC
CDR3: CASKRTGGNYEQYF
V: TRBV6-5
length: 14
D: TRBD1
size: .
J: TRBJ2-7

DNA: TGCGCCAGCAGCTTGTTCGAGGGATACGAGCAGTACTTC
CDR3: CASSLFEGYEQYF
V: TRBV5-1
length: 13
D: .
size: .
J: TRBJ2-7

DNA: TGCGCCAGCAGCTTCGGCGAGGGGTATCAGCCCCAGCATTTT
CDR3: CASSFGEGYQPQHF
V: TRBV5-1
length: 14
D: .
size: .
J: TRBJ1-5

DNA: TGTGCCAGCAGCTTCTGGGCCTCTGGAAACACCATATATTTT
CDR3: CASSFWASGNTIYF
V: TRBV7-2
length: 14
D: .
size: once
J: TRBJ1-3

DNA: TGTGCCAGCAGCTCGCAAAGCGGGAGCGGTCTAGAGACCCAGTACTTC
CDR3: CASSSQSGSGLETQYF
V: TRBV7-9
length: 16
D: TRBD2
size: .
J: TRBJ2-5

DNA: TGTGCCAGCAGCTTGAGTGGACAGGGGGCCTATGGCTACACCTTC
CDR3: CASSLSGQGAYGYTF
V: TRBV5-4
length: 15
D: TRBD1
size: .
J: TRBJ1-2

DNA: TGTGCCAGCAGCGTAGGGTTCACCGGGGAGCTGTTTTTT
CDR3: CASSVGFTGELFF
V: TRBV7-9
length: 13
D: .
size: .
J: TRBJ2-2

DNA: TGTGCCAGCAGTGAGATGGGGGGTTTTACGGGCTACACCTTC
CDR3: CASSEMGGFTGYTF
V: TRBV6-1
length: 14
D: .
size: once
J: TRBJ1-2

DNA: TGCAGCGTTGAGGTCAGGTTGGGCGACGAGCAGTACTTC
CDR3: CSVEVRLGDEQYF
V: TRBV29-1
length: 13
D: .
size: .
J: TRBJ2-7

DNA: TGTGCCAGCAGCTCAGGCCGGGTCTCGTACTTC
CDR3: CASSSGRVSYF
V: TRBV11-2
length: 11
D: .
size: few
J: TRBJ2-7

DNA: TGTGCCAGCAGCCGGATGACAGGGGCCTACAATGAGCAGTTCTTC
CDR3: CASSRMTGAYNEQFF
V: TRBV7-2
length: 15
D: TRBD1
size: .
J: TRBJ2-1

DNA: TGCAGCGTTGAAGTCTATACCGCAAACTATGGCTACACCTTC
CDR3: CSVEVYTANYGYTF
V: TRBV29-1
length: 14
D: .
size: few
J: TRBJ1-2

DNA: TGTGCCAGCAGCTCCGGGCCTCAGATCACGCAGTATTTT
CDR3: CASSSGPQITQYF
V: TRBV11-3
length: 13
D: .
size: .
J: TRBJ2-3

DNA: TGTGCCAGCAGCCTGCAGGGGGCGAGGGATCAGCCCCAGCATTTT
CDR3: CASSLQGARDQPQHF
V: TRBV7-9
length: 15
D: TRBD1
size: .
J: TRBJ1-5

DNA: TGTGCCAGCAGCTTCGGGGACCCCTCCGAGCAGTACTTC
CDR3: CASSFGDPSEQYF
V: TRBV7-6
length: 13
D: .
size: .
J: TRBJ2-7

DNA: TGTGCCAGCAGCCTAGGGACAGAAGCTTTCTTT
CDR3: CASSLGTEAFF
V: TRBV5-5
length: 11
D: .
size: .
J: TRBJ1-1

DNA: TGTGCCAGCAGAACCGGACAGGGGAGGAACACTGAAGCTTTCTTT
CDR3: CASRTGQGRNTEAFF
V: TRBV27
length: 15
D: TRBD1
size: .
J: TRBJ1-1

DNA: TGTGCCAGCAGTCCGCTCAGGGGGCAGGTCGGGGAGCTGTTTTTT
CDR3: CASSPLRGQVGELFF
V: TRBV27
length: 15
D: TRBD1
size: .
J: TRBJ2-2

DNA: TGTGCCAGCAGTGCCGGACAGGGGCCTAGCACAGATACGCAGTATTTT
CDR3: CASSAGQGPSTDTQYF
V: TRBV25-1
length: 16
D: TRBD1
size: .
J: TRBJ2-3

DNA: TGTGCCAGCAGCTTAACGACAGAGAACTATGGCTACACCTTC
CDR3: CASSLTTENYGYTF
V: TRBV9
length: 14
D: .
size: .
J: TRBJ1-2

DNA: TGTGCCAGCTCACCACCGTTGCTTGAAGCTTTCTTT
CDR3: CASSPPLLEAFF
V: TRBV18
length: 12
D: .
size: once
J: TRBJ1-1

DNA: TGTGCCAGCAGCCTCGCGGGGGGAGAGACCCAGTACTTC
CDR3: CASSLAGGETQYF
V: TRBV7-9
length: 13
D: TRBD2
size: .
J: TRBJ2-5

DNA: TGTGCCAGCAGAACGTCGACGGGTGAGCAGTTCTTC
CDR3: CASRTSTGEQFF
V: TRBV6-5
length: 12
D: .
size: .
J: TRBJ2-1

DNA: TGCGCCAGCAGCCAAGATCGGAGGAGGATGGGGTACGAGCAGTACTTC
CDR3: CASSQDRRRMGYEQYF
V: TRBV4-1
length: 16
D: .
size: .
J: TRBJ2-7

DNA: TGTGCCAGCAGTGGAGAGCCTCTAACCAATGAGTTCTTC
CDR3: CASSGEPLTNEFF
V: TRBV28
length: 13
D: .
size: .
J: TRBJ2-1

DNA: TGTGCCAGCAGCTCCTCTAGCGGGTGGGGCACAGATACGCAGTATTTT
CDR3: CASSSSSGWGTDTQYF
V: TRBV5-6
length: 16
D: TRBD2
size: .
J: TRBJ2-3

DNA: TGTGCCTGGAAACGGCGGGGGGGCCGTGGAACCGGGGAGCTGTTTTTT
CDR3: CAWKRRGGRGTGELFF
V: TRBV30
length: 16
D: TRBD2
size: .
J: TRBJ2-2

DNA: TGTGCCAGCAGCTCCCGGACAGGGAACCAAGAGACCCAGTACTTC
CDR3: CASSSRTGNQETQYF
V: TRBV11-3
length: 15
D: TRBD1
size: .
J: TRBJ2-5

DNA: TGTGCCAGCAGTTTACAGGGAAGTTCGAACAATGAGCAGTTCTTC
CDR3: CASSLQGSSNNEQFF
V: TRBV28
length: 15
D: .
size: .
J: TRBJ2-1

DNA: TGTGCCAGCAGCCGAACAGGGGTCTACGAGCAGTACTTC
CDR3: CASSRTGVYEQYF
V: TRBV25-1
length: 13
D: TRBD1
size: .
J: TRBJ2-7

DNA: TGTGCCAGCAGCTTAGCGGAGGGGGCGGAAGCTTTCTTT
CDR3: CASSLAEGAEAFF
V: TRBV7-2
length: 13
D: TRBD1
size: once
J: TRBJ1-1

DNA: TGTGCCAGTAGTACTCACAGGGGGCGAAGAGAGACCCAGTACTTC
CDR3: CASSTHRGRRETQYF
V: TRBV19
length: 15
D: TRBD1
size: .
J: TRBJ2-5

DNA: TGTGCCAGCTCACCACGACTAGCGGGAGGTGCTAATGAGCAGTTCTTC
CDR3: CASSPRLAGGANEQFF
V: TRBV18
length: 16
D: TRBD2
size: .
J: TRBJ2-1

DNA: TGTGCCAGCAGTTACTCACCGGATAACTACGAGCAGTACTTC
CDR3: CASSYSPDNYEQYF
V: TRBV6-5
length: 14
D: .
size: .
J: TRBJ2-7

DNA: TGTGCCAGTAGTATAGGGGACAGCTCTGGAAACACCATATATTTT
CDR3: CASSIGDSSGNTIYF
V: TRBV19
length: 15
D: TRBD1
size: .
J: TRBJ1-3

DNA: TGTGCCAGCAGCTTCAGCCTCTACGAGCAGTACTTC
CDR3: CASSFSLYEQYF
V: TRBV7-2
length: 12
D: .
size: .
J: TRBJ2-7

DNA: TGTGCCAGCAGAGACGGTTTCAATGAGCAGTTCTTC
CDR3: CASRDGFNEQFF
V: TRBV6-5
length: 12
D: .
size: few
J: TRBJ2-1

DNA: TGCGCCAGCAGCCAAGAGGGGACAGGGAGAAACACCATATATTTT
CDR3: CASSQEGTGRNTIYF
V: TRBV4-3
length: 15
D: TRBD1
size: .
J: TRBJ1-3

DNA: TGTGCCAGCCAAGCGGGGGGGAGGACTGAAGCTTTCTTT
CDR3: CASQAGGRTEAFF
V: TRBV18
length: 13
D: .
size: .
J: TRBJ1-1